This paragraph reports one TCR beta chain. The V gene's germline CDR1 is LGHNA and CDR2 YNFKEQ. The CDR3 contains 18 residues. Trimming removed 1 base from V and 9 bases from J, with 25 bases in between. Only in-frame clones appear in the TCRdb table, and some are missing; sequencing was by immunoSEQ multiplex PCR. In the table there are 8,000 to 10,000 clones, about 90% of which are singletons. The data were taken from a study of OX40 agonist ivuxolimab in advanced cancers. Sequenced here: CD4+ or CD8+ T cells sorted from blood, sampled in a trial of the OX40 agonist ivuxolimab. V is TRBV4-2 and J is TRBJ2-1; D might be TRBD1 (6 bases). The TCR sequence derives from an adult with an advanced solid tumor such as melanoma, head and neck, liver or kidney cancer. The CDR3: CASSQATGTPISLGEQFF. Written as DNA, the CDR3 is TGTGCCAGCAGCCAAGCTACCGGGACACCCATATCTTTAGGTGAGCAGTTCTTC.